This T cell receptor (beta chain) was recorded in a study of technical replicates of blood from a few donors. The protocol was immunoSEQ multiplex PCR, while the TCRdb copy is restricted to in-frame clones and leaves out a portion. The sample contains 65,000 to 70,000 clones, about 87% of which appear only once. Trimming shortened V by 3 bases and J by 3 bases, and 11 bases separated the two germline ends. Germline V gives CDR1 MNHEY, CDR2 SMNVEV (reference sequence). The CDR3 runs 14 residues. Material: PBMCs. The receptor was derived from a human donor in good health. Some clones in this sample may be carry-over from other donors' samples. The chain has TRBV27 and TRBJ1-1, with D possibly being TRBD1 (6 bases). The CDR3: CASSFRGAYTEAFF. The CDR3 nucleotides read TGTGCCAGCAGTTTCAGGGGAGCGTACACTGAAGCTTTCTTT.